This is a list of T cell receptor beta chains from one sample in a study of control samples from healthy donors and cancer patients. The table came from immunoSEQ multiplex PCR; TCRdb's copy has only in-frame clones and leaves some out. The sample lists 120,000 or so clones, around 90% occurring once. The sequencing input was blood. The receptors were sampled from a man aged 18 to 30 in good health. The CDR3 runs from the conserved cysteine through the conserved F or W. Each record gives: J gene, V gene, clone size, D gene, CDR3 protein, CDR3 DNA. D genes are given only for firm matches. Only part of the rows carry a size: once, few, many, or a class if the clone is expanded.

j_gene: TRBJ2-7; v_gene: TRBV11-2; abundance: .; d_gene: .; CDR3aa: CASSFGRATYEQYF; CDR3nt: TGTGCCAGCAGCTTTGGTAGGGCTACCTACGAGCAGTACTTC
j_gene: TRBJ1-2; v_gene: TRBV10-3; abundance: .; d_gene: .; CDR3aa: CAISESWGQQNYGYTF; CDR3nt: TGTGCCATCAGTGAGTCATGGGGACAACAAAACTATGGCTACACCTTC
j_gene: TRBJ2-3; v_gene: TRBV30; abundance: .; d_gene: .; CDR3aa: CAWSGDTQYF; CDR3nt: TGTGCCTGGAGTGGGGATACGCAGTATTTT
j_gene: TRBJ1-2; v_gene: TRBV10-3; abundance: .; d_gene: TRBD1; CDR3aa: CAISESGDRAGGYTF; CDR3nt: TGTGCCATCAGTGAGTCGGGGGACAGGGCTGGAGGCTACACCTTC
j_gene: TRBJ2-2; v_gene: TRBV6-5; abundance: .; d_gene: TRBD2; CDR3aa: CASSLAGGQGGELFF; CDR3nt: TGTGCCAGCAGTCTAGCGGGGGGCCAGGGCGGGGAGCTGTTTTTT
j_gene: TRBJ1-2; v_gene: TRBV6-1; abundance: .; d_gene: .; CDR3aa: CASSDTGTTEGYTF; CDR3nt: TGTGCCAGCAGTGATACCGGGACTACGGAGGGCTACACCTTC
j_gene: TRBJ2-1; v_gene: TRBV2; abundance: .; d_gene: .; CDR3aa: CAIDLANEQFF; CDR3nt: TGTGCCATCGATTTGGCCAATGAGCAGTTCTTC
j_gene: TRBJ2-5; v_gene: TRBV15; abundance: .; d_gene: TRBD1; CDR3aa: CATSIQGARETQYF; CDR3nt: TGTGCCACCAGCATACAGGGGGCGCGTGAGACCCAGTACTTC
j_gene: TRBJ1-3; v_gene: TRBV11-2; abundance: once; d_gene: .; CDR3aa: CASSLGSTGNTIYF; CDR3nt: TGTGCCAGCAGCTTAGGGTCTACTGGAAACACCATATATTTT
j_gene: TRBJ2-7; v_gene: TRBV3-1/TRBV3-2; abundance: .; d_gene: TRBD2; CDR3aa: CASSAYSGGEQYF; CDR3nt: TGTGCCAGCAGCGCATATAGCGGGGGCGAGCAGTACTTC
j_gene: TRBJ1-2; v_gene: TRBV7-3; abundance: .; d_gene: TRBD1; CDR3aa: CASSFQGAQGYTF; CDR3nt: TGTGCCAGCAGCTTCCAGGGGGCGCAGGGCTACACCTTC
j_gene: TRBJ2-1; v_gene: TRBV9; abundance: .; d_gene: TRBD2; CDR3aa: CASSSETGLAGDEQFF; CDR3nt: TGTGCCAGCAGCTCTGAGACGGGACTAGCGGGCGATGAGCAGTTCTTC
j_gene: TRBJ2-1; v_gene: TRBV7-3; abundance: .; d_gene: TRBD2; CDR3aa: CASSLLGGSGGADEQFF; CDR3nt: TGTGCCAGCAGCCTACTAGGAGGTAGCGGGGGGGCAGATGAGCAGTTCTTC
j_gene: TRBJ2-7; v_gene: TRBV6-5; abundance: .; d_gene: .; CDR3aa: CASSLKGSSYEQYF; CDR3nt: TGTGCCAGCAGCTTAAAGGGAAGCTCCTACGAGCAGTACTTC
j_gene: TRBJ1-1; v_gene: TRBV29-1; abundance: .; d_gene: TRBD1; CDR3aa: CSVEKGAGAFF; CDR3nt: TGCAGCGTTGAAAAGGGGGCTGGGGCTTTCTTT
j_gene: TRBJ1-1; v_gene: TRBV5-1; abundance: .; d_gene: .; CDR3aa: CASKTGSNTEAFF; CDR3nt: TGCGCCAGCAAGACAGGATCGAACACTGAAGCTTTCTTT
j_gene: TRBJ1-1; v_gene: TRBV11-3; abundance: .; d_gene: TRBD1; CDR3aa: CASSRDSMNTEAFF; CDR3nt: TGTGCCAGCAGCCGGGACAGTATGAACACTGAAGCTTTCTTT
j_gene: TRBJ2-1; v_gene: TRBV13; abundance: .; d_gene: .; CDR3aa: CASSFQRGGSDEQFF; CDR3nt: TGTGCCAGCAGCTTCCAGAGAGGGGGTAGCGATGAGCAGTTCTTC
j_gene: TRBJ2-3; v_gene: TRBV19; abundance: .; d_gene: TRBD1; CDR3aa: CASSIDLSTGWADTQYF; CDR3nt: TGTGCCAGTAGTATAGATCTATCGACAGGGTGGGCAGATACGCAGTATTTT
j_gene: TRBJ1-5; v_gene: TRBV30; abundance: .; d_gene: .; CDR3aa: CAWSEMLGQPQHF; CDR3nt: TGTGCCTGGAGCGAAATGCTAGGTCAGCCCCAGCATTTT
j_gene: TRBJ2-7; v_gene: TRBV7-9; abundance: .; d_gene: .; CDR3aa: CASEDRGGLGEQYF; CDR3nt: TGTGCCAGCGAGGACCGGGGCGGCTTGGGGGAGCAGTACTTC
j_gene: TRBJ1-1; v_gene: TRBV10-2; abundance: .; d_gene: TRBD1; CDR3aa: CASSELTRGYSTEAFF; CDR3nt: TGCGCCAGCAGTGAGTTGACCAGGGGGTATAGCACTGAAGCTTTCTTT
j_gene: TRBJ1-6; v_gene: TRBV28; abundance: .; d_gene: TRBD1; CDR3aa: CASRVRQGSSRSPLHF; CDR3nt: TGTGCCAGCAGGGTTCGACAGGGATCGAGTAGGTCACCCCTCCACTTT
j_gene: TRBJ2-7; v_gene: TRBV6-2/TRBV6-3; abundance: .; d_gene: TRBD2; CDR3aa: CASGRLAGGINSYEQYF; CDR3nt: TGTGCCAGCGGCCGACTAGCGGGGGGGATAAACTCCTACGAGCAGTACTTC
j_gene: TRBJ2-1; v_gene: TRBV5-1; abundance: .; d_gene: .; CDR3aa: CASSYGRDYNEQFF; CDR3nt: TGCGCCAGCAGCTATGGGCGGGACTACAATGAGCAGTTCTTC
j_gene: TRBJ2-4; v_gene: TRBV11-2; abundance: .; d_gene: .; CDR3aa: CASSFDSKNIQYF; CDR3nt: TGTGCCAGCAGCTTCGACAGTAAAAACATTCAGTACTTC